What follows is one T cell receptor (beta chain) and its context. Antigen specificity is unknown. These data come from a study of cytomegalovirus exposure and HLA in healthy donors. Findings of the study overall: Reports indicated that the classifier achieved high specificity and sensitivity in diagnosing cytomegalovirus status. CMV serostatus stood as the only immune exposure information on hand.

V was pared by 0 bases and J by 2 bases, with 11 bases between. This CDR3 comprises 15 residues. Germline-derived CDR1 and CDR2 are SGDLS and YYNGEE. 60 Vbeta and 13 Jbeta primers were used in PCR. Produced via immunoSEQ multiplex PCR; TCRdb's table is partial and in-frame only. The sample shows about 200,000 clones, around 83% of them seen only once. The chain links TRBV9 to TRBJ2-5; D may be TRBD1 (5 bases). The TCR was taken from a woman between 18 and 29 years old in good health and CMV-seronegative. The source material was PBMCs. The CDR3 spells CASSVGGRDQETQYF. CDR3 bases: TGTGCCAGCAGCGTAGGTGGCAGGGATCAAGAGACCCAGTACTTC.